Following are 10 T cell receptor beta chains from one sample sequenced in a study of shared clonotypes between healthy human individuals. Clones were read by immunoSEQ multiplex PCR, and TCRdb kept only the in-frame ones, dropping some. The sample lists some 1.4 million clones; 96% were seen once. Sequencing was performed on naive CD4+ T cells sorted from blood. Subset meaning: CD45RA+ positively selected. The source of these receptors is a man between 25 and 39 years old in good health.

The gene calls are TRBV7-8 and TRBJ2-7, with 11 bases fitting TRBD2. Trimming took 3 bases from V and 4 from J; bases not matched to a gene: 5. The CDR3 spans 15 residues. Germline values: CDR1 SGHVS, CDR2 FQNEAQ. The CDR3 nucleotides read TGTGCCAGCAGCTTCACTAGCGGGAGAGGGTACGAGCAGTACTTC. Encoded protein: CASSFTSGRGYEQYF. Filled out from reference TRBV7-8 and TRBJ2-7, the complete variable domain reads GAGVSQSPRYKVAKRGQDVALRCDPISGHVSLFWYQQALGQGPEFLTYFQNEAQLDKSGLPSDRFFAERPEGSVSTLKIQRTQQEDSAVYLCASSFTSGRGYEQYFGPGTRLTVT.

V and J are TRBV28 and TRBJ2-7; D perhaps matches TRBD1 (5 bases). V was cut by 5 bases and J by 5 bases, with 13 bases left in between. The CDR3 contains 13 residues. Germline V CDR1 and CDR2: MDHEN, SYDVKM. The CDR3 is CASSRLGVDEQYF. The CDR3 region has the DNA TGTGCCAGCAGTCGATTAGGGGTCGACGAGCAGTACTTC.

The genes are TRBV5-4 and TRBJ2-7; 8 nucleotides match TRBD2. Germline assignment: CDR1 SGHNT and CDR2 YYREEE (reference sequence). This CDR3 has 15 residues. J was trimmed by 2 bases and V by 0 bases; bases with no gene match: 4. CDR3 amino acids: CASSLEAGVTYEQYF. Written as DNA, the CDR3 is TGTGCCAGCAGCTTGGAAGCGGGAGTAACCTACGAGCAGTACTTC. Full variable domain (remainder filled in from reference TRBV5-4 and TRBJ2-7): ETGVTQSPTHLIKTRGQQVTLRCSSQSGHNTVSWYQQALGQGPQFIFQYYREEENGRGNFPPRFSGLQFPNYSSELNVNALELDDSALYLCASSLEAGVTYEQYFGPGTRLTVT.

This chain joins TRBV5-1 and TRBJ2-1, with 10 bases fitting TRBD2. The V segment lost 3 bases and the J segment 5 bases; nucleotides outside the gene matches: 14. Germline V gives CDR1 SGHRS, CDR2 YFSETQ. This CDR3 has 18 amino acids. The CDR3 DNA is TGCGCCAGCAGCTCGGGAATGTTACTAGCGGGATCAAACAATGAGCAGTTCTTC. This encodes CASSSGMLLAGSNNEQFF.

This chain's CDR3 is CASSRATAGGQDTQYF. The CDR3 region has the DNA TGCGCCAGCAGCCGCGCTACAGCGGGAGGGCAAGATACGCAGTATTTT. This sequence joins TRBV4-3 and TRBJ2-3, with 10 bases aligning to TRBD2. Germline-derived CDR1 and CDR2 are LGHNA and YSLEER. The trim removed 4 bases at V and 5 bases at J, leaving 9 bases unmatched. CDR3 length: 16 amino acids.

The gene calls are TRBV27 and TRBJ2-7; 9 positions agree with TRBD1. V shed 6 bases and J 2 bases; nucleotides not matched to a gene: 11. CDR3 length: 16 amino acids. Germline V gene lookup returns CDR1 MNHEY and CDR2 SMNVEV (reference sequence). The CDR3 protein is CASRTMDRGYPYEQYF. The CDR3 nucleotides read TGTGCCAGCAGGACCATGGACAGGGGATATCCCTACGAGCAGTACTTC.

The chain carries TRBV5-4 and TRBJ2-5; TRBD1 aligns across 7 bases. Germline V gene sequence: CDR1 SGHNT, CDR2 YYREEE (reference sequence). V dropped 3 bases and J dropped 2; count of bases not matched to a gene: 10. This CDR3 region has 16 residues. This chain's CDR3 is CASSSARDRQQETQYF. CDR3 DNA: TGTGCCAGCAGCTCAGCGAGGGACAGACAACAAGAGACCCAGTACTTC.

The chain links TRBV7-2 to TRBJ2-2; D remains ambiguous. V was clipped by 5 bases and J by 2 bases, with 12 bases between them. Germline CDR1 SGHTA, CDR2 FQGNSA. This CDR3 comprises 15 residues. The CDR3 region is CASSARRTNTGELFF. The CDR3 DNA follows: TGTGCCAGCAGCGCCAGGCGAACTAACACCGGGGAGCTGTTTTTT.

The J gene is TRBJ2-7, the V gene TRBV19; D is unresolved. The CDR3 spans 14 residues. In germline, CDR1 is LNHDA, CDR2 SQIVND (reference sequence). V shed 0 bases and J shed 3 bases, with 9 bases lying between them. The CDR3 protein is CASSIDFWGYEQYF. The CDR3 region has the DNA TGTGCCAGTAGTATAGATTTTTGGGGCTACGAGCAGTACTTC.

The CDR3 is CASSLGTRLSGELFF. CDR3 nucleotides: TGTGCCAGCAGCTTGGGGACTAGATTGTCCGGGGAGCTGTTTTTT. V and J are TRBV11-2 and TRBJ2-2, with 8 bases matching TRBD2. CDR1 is SGHAT and CDR2 is FQNNGV in the germline V gene. V trimming: 3 bases; J trimming: 6 bases; junction bases outside the gene matches: 6. The CDR3 sequence is 15 residues long.